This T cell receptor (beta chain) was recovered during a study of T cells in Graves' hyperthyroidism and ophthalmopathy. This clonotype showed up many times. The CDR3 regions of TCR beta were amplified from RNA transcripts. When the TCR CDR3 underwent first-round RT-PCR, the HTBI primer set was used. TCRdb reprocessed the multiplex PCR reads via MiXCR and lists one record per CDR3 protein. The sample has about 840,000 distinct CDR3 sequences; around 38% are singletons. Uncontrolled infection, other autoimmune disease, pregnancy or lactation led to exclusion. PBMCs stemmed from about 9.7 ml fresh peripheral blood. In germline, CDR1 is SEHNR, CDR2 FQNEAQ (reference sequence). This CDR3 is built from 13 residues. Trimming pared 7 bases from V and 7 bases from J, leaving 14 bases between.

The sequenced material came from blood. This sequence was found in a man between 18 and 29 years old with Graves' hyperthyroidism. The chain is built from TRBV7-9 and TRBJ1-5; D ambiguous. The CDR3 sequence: CASNHVEGQPQHF. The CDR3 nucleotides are TGTGCCAGCAACCACGTGGAGGGCCAGCCCCAGCATTTT.